The sequence of this T cell receptor (beta chain) was determined in a study of blood T cells in healthy people across ages. General study results and limits: Diversity estimates from one million T cells were considered underestimates.

The use of a sample-barcoded 5' primer and a J-beta primer mix characterized a second PCR of roughly 6 to 11 cycles. TCRdb re-called the 5' RACE reads with MiXCR, one entry per CDR3 protein. The table shows fewer than 950,000 distinct CDR3 sequences, with under 40% occurring only once. Remarks on this clonotype: Its target is unknown.

The CDR3 loop spans 14 amino acids. Trimming cost V 0 bases and J 6 bases, with 14 bases left between them. The germline gives CDR1 DFQATT, CDR2 SNEGSKA (reference sequence). Sequencing was carried out using blood. This chain connects TRBV20-1 to TRBJ1-1; D unresolved. The sequence was collected from a young man in good health. DNA of the CDR3: TGCAGTGCTAGAGAAGGGCAGCAGTGGGCTGAAGCTTTCTTT. Translated: CSAREGQQWAEAFF.